One sample yielded the 26 T cell receptor beta chains listed below, sequenced in a study of blood T cell repertoires in COVID-19. Libraries were prepared by immunoSEQ multiplex PCR; TCRdb keeps only in-frame clonotypes and omits some of them. The sample holds about 39,000 clones, around 90% seen once. Sequencing input: peripheral blood. The receptor set was obtained from a man in his sixties with acute or convalescent COVID-19.

J is TRBJ2-1 and V is TRBV18, with D perhaps TRBD1 (6 bases). The CDR3 loop spans 13 amino acids. The V gene lost 1 base and the J gene lost 10 bases, with 11 bases spanning the gap. Germline assignment: CDR1 KGHSH and CDR2 LQKENI. The CDR3 loop reads CASSPLAGTEQFF. The CDR3 coding sequence is TGTGCCAGCTCACCACTGGCAGGGACAGAGCAGTTCTTC.

CDR3 DNA sequence: TGTGCCAGCAGCCCATTCATGCCGGGGATCGCCGGGGATACGCAGTATTTT. Its protein is CASSPFMPGIAGDTQYF. The V call is TRBV7-8, the J call TRBJ2-3; weak D call: TRBD2 (5 bases). Trimming removed 5 bases from V and 6 bases from J, with 24 bases in between. The CDR3 is 17 residues long. Germline V gene lookup returns CDR1 SGHVS and CDR2 FQNEAQ.

Only a few counts were recorded for this clone. The chain couples TRBV5-1 to TRBJ2-7; D gene ambiguous. With 1 base removed from V and 7 bases from J, the gap between germline ends came to 12 bases. Germline V gene data show CDR1 as SGHRS and CDR2 as YFSETQ. This CDR3 spans 13 amino acids. DNA for the CDR3: TGCGCCAGCAGCTTGCGGAGTTTGAGTGAGCAGTACTTC. Translation: CASSLRSLSEQYF. The full variable domain, rest sourced from reference TRBV5-1 and TRBJ2-7, is KAGVTQTPRYLIKTRGQQVTLSCSPISGHRSVSWYQQTPGQGLQFLFEYFSETQRNKGNFPGRFSGRQFSNSRSEMNVSTLELGDSALYLCASSLRSLSEQYFGPGTRLTVT.

V is TRBV5-1 and J is TRBJ1-1; D remains ambiguous. The CDR3 has 15 amino acids. The V end was cut by 0 bases, the J end by 2 bases, with 11 bases between. Germline values: CDR1 SGHRS, CDR2 YFSETQ. This chain's CDR3 is CASSLDGQKNTEAFF. The CDR3 DNA is TGCGCCAGCAGCTTGGATGGGCAGAAAAACACTGAAGCTTTCTTT.

The CDR3 loop is CATSGASTDTQYF. The CDR3 nucleotides are TGTGCCACCAGCGGGGCTAGCACAGATACGCAGTATTTT. V and J are TRBV15 and TRBJ2-3; a weak D match, TRBD1 (5 bases). CDR1 and CDR2 from the germline V gene are LNHNV and YYDKDF (reference sequence). This CDR3 is 13 amino acids long. Trimming stripped 5 bases from V and 0 bases from J, with 6 bases between.

V gene TRBV4-1 combines with J gene TRBJ2-1; 14 nucleotides align to TRBD2. This CDR3 comprises 19 residues. CDR1 is MGHRA, CDR2 YSYEKL, per germline. The V segment lost 4 bases and the J segment 1 base; nucleotides outside the gene matches: 9. CDR3 DNA: TGCGCCAGCAGCCTGGGACTAGCGGGAGCCCCGGGATCCTACAATGAGCAGTTCTTC. Protein product: CASSLGLAGAPGSYNEQFF.

The genes are TRBV7-6 and TRBJ1-1; 11 bases are shared with TRBD1. The CDR3 contains 14 residues. V shed 6 bases, J shed 4 bases, and the junction held 4 bases outside the gene matches. Germline-derived CDR1 and CDR2 are SGHVS and FNYEAQ. This CDR3 reads CASSQDRGPTEAFF. The CDR3 region has the DNA TGTGCCAGCAGTCAGGACAGGGGGCCCACTGAAGCTTTCTTT.

This rearrangement joins TRBV7-8 to TRBJ1-1; TRBD1 matches 8 bases. The CDR3 totals 16 residues. Per the germline V gene, CDR1 is SGHVS and CDR2 is FQNEAQ. The ends lost 1 base at V and 1 base at J; junction bases unmatched: 5. The CDR3 reads CASSLGQGAANTEAFF. DNA for the CDR3: TGTGCCAGCAGCTTAGGGCAGGGGGCAGCGAACACTGAAGCTTTCTTT.

The J gene is TRBJ2-1, the V gene TRBV29-1; 15 positions agree with TRBD2. Germline loops: CDR1 SQVTM, CDR2 ANQGSEA. Trimming removed 7 bases from V and 0 bases from J; junction bases left unmatched: 7. The CDR3 has 17 amino acids. CDR3 residues: CSARTSGRASSYNEQFF. In nucleotides, the CDR3 is TGCAGCGCCAGGACTAGCGGGAGGGCCAGCTCCTACAATGAGCAGTTCTTC.

The chain recombines TRBV12-3 or TRBV12-4 with TRBJ1-1; D not resolved. The CDR3 is made up of 12 amino acids. V was clipped by 5 bases and J by 8 bases, with 12 bases between them. As DNA, the CDR3 is TGTGCCAGCAGTCGGCGGAGTTTGGAAGCTTTCTTT. Its protein is CASSRRSLEAFF.

CDR3 sequence reads: CATRRGGLNTEAFF. DNA for the CDR3: TGTGCCACACGAAGGGGCGGTTTGAACACTGAAGCTTTCTTT. The V and J genes are TRBV28 and TRBJ1-1; D might be TRBD1 (5 bases). Germline V gene lookup returns CDR1 MDHEN and CDR2 SYDVKM. This CDR3 is 14 amino acids long. Trimming cost V 10 bases and J 0 bases, with 15 bases left between them.

The chain joins TRBV11-2 to TRBJ2-3, with 11 bases matching TRBD2. Germline V gene lookup returns CDR1 SGHAT and CDR2 FQNNGV. The CDR3 spans 16 residues. The V segment lost 5 bases and the J segment 4 bases; nucleotides outside the gene matches: 8. The CDR3 reads CASSAGTSGRSDTQYF. CDR3 DNA: TGTGCCAGCAGCGCGGGGACTAGCGGCAGGTCAGATACGCAGTATTTT.

This chain links TRBV14 with TRBJ1-6; 10 bases match TRBD1. This CDR3 region has 19 residues. Per germline, CDR1 SGHDN and CDR2 FVKESK. The ends lost 6 bases at V and 0 bases at J; junction bases unmatched: 11. The CDR3 DNA reads TGTGCCAGCAGTCTTTGGGGGACAGGGGCCAGCTCCTATAATTCACCCCTCCACTTT. Translation gives CASSLWGTGASSYNSPLHF.

The V call is TRBV11-2, the J call TRBJ2-6; possibly TRBD2 for D (6 bases). Germline loops: CDR1 SGHAT, CDR2 FQNNGV. Trimming left V 5 bases short and J 0 bases short, with 14 bases between. This CDR3 is 17 amino acids long. In DNA, the CDR3 is TGTGCCAGCAGCCCGCGGACTACCCTCTCTGGGGCCAACGTCCTGACTTTC. Translated: CASSPRTTLSGANVLTF.

The rearrangement uses TRBV18 and TRBJ2-7, with TRBD1 identical over 9 bases. J gave up 5 bases and V 6 bases, and 11 bases lay outside the gene matches. CDR3 length: 15 amino acids. Germline V CDR1 and CDR2: KGHSH, LQKENI. The CDR3 is CASSPSGQGIHEQYF. CDR3 DNA: TGTGCCAGCTCCCCGTCGGGACAGGGAATTCACGAGCAGTACTTC.

A few counts support this clone. CDR3 sequence reads: CASRRKNSYNEQFF. The CDR3 DNA reads as TGTGCCAGCAGGAGGAAGAACTCCTACAATGAGCAGTTCTTC. V is TRBV6-5 and J is TRBJ2-1; D is ambiguous. The V and J ends lost 6 bases and 0 bases respectively, with 9 bases between them. The CDR3 loop spans 14 amino acids. In germline, CDR1 is MNHEY, CDR2 SVGAGI.

This CDR3 is CASSYGRTGNTIYF. DNA for the CDR3: TGTGCCAGCAGTTACGGGAGAACTGGAAACACCATATATTTT. The chain joins TRBV6-2 or TRBV6-3 to TRBJ1-3, with D unclear. CDR3 length: 14 amino acids. With 2 bases removed from V and 2 bases from J, the gap between germline ends came to 7 bases. Per the germline V gene, CDR1 is MNHEY and CDR2 is SVGEGT.

The rearrangement uses TRBV4-2 and TRBJ2-7, with 7 bases identical to TRBD2. Germline V CDR1 and CDR2: LGHNA, YNFKEQ. This CDR3 is 17 amino acids long. J gave up 0 bases and V 3 bases, and 11 bases lay outside the gene matches. The CDR3 bases are TGTGCCAGCAGCCACTCAAGAGGGAGCGGGGCCTCCTACGAGCAGTACTTC. This encodes CASSHSRGSGASYEQYF.

The chain recombines TRBV14 with TRBJ2-5, with 10 bases aligning to TRBD2. There are 13 residues in the CDR3. The V segment lost 4 bases and the J segment 5 bases; nucleotides outside the gene matches: 1. Per germline, CDR1 SGHDN and CDR2 FVKESK. CDR3 nucleotide sequence: TGTGCCAGCAGCCTTAGCGGGAGGGAGACCCAGTACTTC. Translation gives CASSLSGRETQYF.

The chain uses TRBV5-5 and TRBJ2-1; D is unresolved. Trimming pared 2 bases from V and 9 bases from J, leaving 12 bases between. This CDR3 is built from 13 residues. Germline-derived CDR1 and CDR2 are SGHKS and YYEKEE (reference sequence). As DNA, the CDR3 is TGTGCCAGCAGCTTTTCGCCTGGCGGTGAGCAGTTCTTC. Translated: CASSFSPGGEQFF.

The V and J genes are TRBV7-9 and TRBJ2-7; 11 nucleotides line up with TRBD2. With 2 bases clipped from V and 3 bases from J, the junction kept 3 bases outside the gene matches. The CDR3 runs 15 residues. Germline V lookup: CDR1 SEHNR, CDR2 FQNEAQ (reference sequence). The chain's CDR3 is CASSLRGTSGYEQYF. The CDR3 DNA sequence: TGTGCCAGCAGCTTACGGGGGACTAGCGGCTACGAGCAGTACTTC.

This chain connects TRBV20-1 to TRBJ1-2, with 10 bases that match TRBD1. Losses at the gene ends were 3 bases for V and 8 bases for J; bases not matched to a gene: 12. Germline-derived CDR1 and CDR2 are DFQATT and SNEGSKA (reference sequence). The length of the CDR3 is 15 residues. CDR3 sequence: CSASGGTGDPAGYTF. The DNA of the CDR3 is TGCAGTGCTAGTGGGGGGACAGGGGATCCCGCCGGCTACACCTTC.

The chain joins TRBV7-8 to TRBJ1-5; TRBD1 matches at 7 bases. Germline values: CDR1 SGHVS, CDR2 FQNEAQ. The CDR3 runs 14 residues. The V segment lost 5 bases and the J segment 3 bases; nucleotides outside the gene matches: 4. For the CDR3, the DNA is TGTGCCAGCAGCCTACAGGGGTACAATCAGCCCCAGCATTTT. Its translation is CASSLQGYNQPQHF.

The J gene is TRBJ1-1, the V gene TRBV19, with TRBD1 identical over 7 bases. The V and J ends lost 5 bases and 3 bases, in that order; junction bases with no gene match: 6. Germline loops: CDR1 LNHDA, CDR2 SQIVND (reference sequence). The CDR3 totals 14 residues. The CDR3 is CASSPDDRDTEAFF. CDR3 nucleotides: TGTGCCAGTAGTCCCGACGACAGGGACACTGAAGCTTTCTTT.

The chain employs TRBV11-2 and TRBJ2-7; D may be TRBD1 (6 bases). The V end lost 1 base, the J end lost 2 bases, and 12 bases lay between the germline ends. This CDR3 is built from 15 residues. Germline CDR1 is SGHAT and CDR2 is FQNNGV. The CDR3, as DNA: TGTGCCAGCAGCTTAGGCCAGGGGCATGCCTACGAGCAGTACGTC. Translation: CASSLGQGHAYEQYV.

The chain links TRBV28 to TRBJ1-2; TRBD1 matches 9 bases. The germline V gene encodes CDR1 MDHEN and CDR2 SYDVKM. CDR3 length equals 15 residues. J was trimmed by 0 bases and V by 6 bases; bases with no gene match: 5. The CDR3 here is CASRFGTGTNYGYTF. The DNA of the CDR3 is TGTGCCAGCAGATTTGGGACAGGGACTAACTATGGCTACACCTTC.